One sample yielded the 13 T cell receptor beta chains listed below, sequenced in a study of blood T cell repertoires in COVID-19. Clones were read by immunoSEQ multiplex PCR, and TCRdb kept only the in-frame ones, dropping some. The profile shows about 390,000 clones, around nine tenths of them singletons. Sequencing input: PBMCs or T cells enriched from blood (not recorded which). Receptor source: a woman in her fifties or sixties who had recovered from COVID-19.

The chain combines TRBV6-1 with TRBJ1-4; 7 positions agree with TRBD1. Germline CDR1 reads MNHNS; CDR2 reads SASEGT. This CDR3 has 14 amino acids. Trimming took 6 bases from V and 10 from J; bases not matched to a gene: 11. The CDR3 bases are TGTGCCAGCAGCCAAACAGGGGTAATGGGAAAACTGTTTTTT. It is translated as CASSQTGVMGKLFF.

The V call is TRBV10-3, the J call TRBJ2-3; possibly TRBD2 for D (5 bases). The CDR3 is 15 residues long. The germline V gene encodes CDR1 ENHRY and CDR2 SYGVKD. V was trimmed by 6 bases and J by 1 base, leaving 14 bases between them. The CDR3 DNA is TGTGCCATCAGGTCCCTCCGGCGGGGCACAGATACGCAGTATTTT. Protein product: CAIRSLRRGTDTQYF.

The chain uses TRBV28 and TRBJ1-4; D is uncertain. The CDR3 runs to 13 residues. Per germline, CDR1 MDHEN and CDR2 SYDVKM. Between the trimmed V and J ends, which lost 6 bases and 10 bases, there was a span of 15 bases. For the CDR3, the DNA is TGTGCCAGCAGCCCAGGCCGATATGGAAAACTGTTTTTT. It translates to CASSPGRYGKLFF.

This sequence joins TRBV3-1 (or the pseudogene TRBV3-2) and TRBJ1-1, with D possibly TRBD1 on 5 matching bases. The CDR3 contains 15 residues. Germline CDR1 and CDR2: LGHDT and YNNKEL (reference sequence). Trimming shortened V by 3 bases and J by 7 bases, and 18 bases separated the two germline ends. The CDR3 DNA is TGTGCCAGCAGCCAGGGTCGGACATCAGGAAGTGAAGCTTTCTTT. This sequence encodes CASSQGRTSGSEAFF.

The table lists this clone with a count of one. The V gene is TRBV4-1, the J gene TRBJ2-7; 7 bases fit TRBD1. The V gene's germline CDR1 is MGHRA and CDR2 YSYEKL. V gave up 1 base and J gave up 2 bases; unmatched junction bases: 5. This CDR3 contains 15 residues. The CDR3, as DNA: TGCGCCAGCAGCCAAGCGCCAGGGGGTGCCTACGAGCAGTACTTC. Its translation is CASSQAPGGAYEQYF.

This sequence joins TRBV27 and TRBJ2-2; D is undetermined. The CDR3 has 13 amino acids. Germline V gives CDR1 MNHEY, CDR2 SMNVEV (reference sequence). The V end lost 7 bases, the J end lost 2 bases, and 8 bases lay between the germline ends. CDR3 sequence: CASNTVNTGELFF. The CDR3 DNA reads as TGTGCCAGCAATACAGTCAACACCGGGGAGCTGTTTTTT.

The chain has TRBV10-3 and TRBJ1-5, with D tentatively TRBD1 (5 bases). The CDR3 has 16 residues. V was pared by 3 bases and J by 4 bases, with 16 bases between. Germline CDR1 ENHRY, CDR2 SYGVKD. The CDR3: CAISDLAGLGNQPQHF. In DNA, the CDR3 is TGTGCCATCAGTGATCTTGCAGGGTTAGGGAATCAGCCCCAGCATTTT.

The chain is built from TRBV28 and TRBJ1-1, with D unresolved. Germline CDR1 reads MDHEN; CDR2 reads SYDVKM. The ends were cut back, 6 bases at V and 6 bases at J, with 14 bases in the middle. The CDR3 is 13 amino acids. CDR3 amino acids: CASRTLGWPEAFF. The DNA of the CDR3 is TGTGCCAGCAGAACCCTAGGTTGGCCTGAAGCTTTCTTT.

V gene TRBV9 combines with J gene TRBJ1-2, with a possible D match to TRBD1 (6 bases). Per germline, CDR1 SGDLS and CDR2 YYNGEE. The CDR3 runs to 19 residues. Trimming stripped 3 bases from V and 3 bases from J, with 27 bases between. Here the CDR3 DNA reads TGTGCCAGCAGCGGTAGAAAGGGGGTCGGGCCCAATCTGGACTATGGCTACACCTTC. It specifies CASSGRKGVGPNLDYGYTF.

J is TRBJ1-5 and V is TRBV15; no definite D call. CDR1 is LNHNV, CDR2 YYDKDF, per germline (reference sequence). The V end lost 5 bases, the J end lost 7 bases, and 9 bases lay between the germline ends. This CDR3 contains 12 residues. CDR3 in amino acids: CATSPIGQPQHF. CDR3 DNA sequence: TGTGCCACCAGCCCCATCGGGCAGCCCCAGCATTTT.

V gene TRBV7-8 combines with J gene TRBJ2-1; 11 bases map to TRBD2. Germline V gene lookup returns CDR1 SGHVS and CDR2 FQNEAQ. The CDR3 loop spans 14 amino acids. Trimming at V came to 10 bases and at J to 10 bases, leaving 12 bases not matched to a gene. The CDR3, as DNA: TGTGCCATCTCCGGGACTAGCGGTCCCTCGGAGCAGTTCTTC. Protein: CAISGTSGPSEQFF.

This chain joins TRBV5-1 and TRBJ2-1, with a tentative D call TRBD2 (6 bases). This CDR3 is built from 15 residues. CDR1 is SGHRS, CDR2 YFSETQ, per germline. V was shortened by 3 bases and J by 8 bases, with 18 bases between the two germline ends. CDR3 sequence (DNA): TGCGCCAGCAGCTCCATCTACGGGGGTGAATATGAGCAGTTCTTC. Translated, it gives CASSSIYGGEYEQFF.

This clone showed up just once. Other DNA sequences in the sample encode the same CDR3. V gene TRBV5-6 combines with J gene TRBJ1-1; no reliable D call. Germline V gene lookup returns CDR1 SGHDT and CDR2 YYEEEE. V lost 0 bases and J lost 5, with 11 bases in between. The CDR3 is 14 amino acids. The CDR3 nucleotides are TGTGCCAGCAGCTTGGTACCCGGTGGTACTGAAGCTTTCTTT. Protein sequence: CASSLVPGGTEAFF.